These 10 T cell receptor beta chains were sequenced from one sample in a study of blood T cell repertoires in COVID-19. Assay: immunoSEQ multiplex PCR; the TCRdb copy retains only in-frame clones and omits some. Among over 350,000 clones, 70% to 90% were seen once, and the ten largest hold around 1.8%. Sequenced input: PBMCs or T cells enriched from blood (not recorded which). All receptors come from a young woman with acute COVID-19.

The count of this clone is one. The DNA for the CDR3 is TGTGCCATCAGAAAGGACATGTTGAACTACGAGCAGTACTTC. It codes for CAIRKDMLNYEQYF. The V and J genes are TRBV10-3 and TRBJ2-7, with TRBD1 as a possible D gene (5 bases). Germline V lookup: CDR1 ENHRY, CDR2 SYGVKD. CDR3 size: 14 residues. V lost 6 bases, J lost 3 bases, and 15 bases lay in between.

The chain combines TRBV27 with TRBJ2-3; 7 nucleotides align to TRBD1. This CDR3 has 16 residues. The trim removed 7 bases at V and 5 bases at J, leaving 15 bases unmatched. Germline-derived CDR1 and CDR2 are MNHEY and SMNVEV (reference sequence). In DNA, the CDR3 is TGTGCCAGCATCTCCCTAAGACAGGGCAGGAAAGATACGCAGTATTTT. It translates to CASISLRQGRKDTQYF.

The genes are TRBV20-1 and TRBJ2-1, with D perhaps TRBD2 (5 bases). Trimming removed 5 bases at V and 14 bases at J, with 13 bases between. Per germline, CDR1 DFQATT and CDR2 SNEGSKA (reference sequence). This CDR3 is 10 amino acids long. In nucleotides, the CDR3 is TGCAGTGCTGGTGGAATGAGGGAGTTCTTC. Its protein product is CSAGGMREFF.

The DNA of the CDR3 is TGTGCCAGCATGTTCTTCCGGGGAGTTAGTGGCTACACCTTC. The encoded protein is CASMFFRGVSGYTF. The rearrangement joins TRBV6-5 to TRBJ1-2; D gene unclear. The germline V gene encodes CDR1 MNHEY and CDR2 SVGAGI. V lost 7 bases, J lost 7 bases, and 19 bases lay in between. The CDR3 covers 14 residues.

The chain combines TRBV7-9 with TRBJ2-7, with 8 bases aligning to TRBD2. The CDR3 covers 12 residues. Germline V gene lookup returns CDR1 SEHNR and CDR2 FQNEAQ (reference sequence). The V and J ends lost 7 bases and 4 bases, in that order; junction bases with no gene match: 3. CDR3 DNA sequence: TGTGCCAGCACCGGGAGGGGGTACGAGCAGTACTTC. The encoded protein is CASTGRGYEQYF.

The V and J genes are TRBV30 and TRBJ1-1; D unclear. Germline assignment: CDR1 GTSNPN and CDR2 SVGIG (reference sequence). This CDR3 spans 13 amino acids. V was cut by 1 base and J by 3 bases, with 9 bases left in between. CDR3 in amino acids: CAWSATRDTEAFF. DNA for the CDR3: TGTGCCTGGAGTGCAACCCGGGACACTGAAGCTTTCTTT.

This clone was counted ten times or more. Other nucleotide sequences from this sample produce the same CDR3. This chain links TRBV6-2 or TRBV6-3 with TRBJ1-2; 7 nucleotides line up with TRBD1. In germline, CDR1 is MNHEY, CDR2 SVGEGT. V was clipped by 2 bases and J by 4 bases; unmatched bases: 1. CDR3 size: 13 residues. The CDR3 is CASSYRDSYGYTF. CDR3 nucleotide sequence: TGTGCCAGCAGTTACCGGGACAGCTATGGCTACACCTTC.

The chain recombines TRBV19 with TRBJ2-3; 10 positions agree with TRBD2. Trimming at V came to 2 bases and at J to 9 bases, leaving 8 bases not matched to a gene. This CDR3 contains 15 residues. The V gene's germline CDR1 is LNHDA and CDR2 SQIVND (reference sequence). CDR3 amino acids: CASSISAAGGHTQYF. The CDR3 nucleotides are TGTGCCAGTAGTATATCGGCAGCGGGGGGGCACACGCAGTATTTT.

J is TRBJ1-2 and V is TRBV19; no clear D gene. Trimming took off 1 base at V and 8 bases at J, with 8 bases between the two ends. Germline lookup yields CDR1 LNHDA and CDR2 SQIVND (reference sequence). This CDR3 has 12 residues. CDR3 in DNA: TGTGCCAGTAGTATAGGAGCGAGAGGCTACACCTTC. Its translation is CASSIGARGYTF.

The V call is TRBV5-1, the J call TRBJ2-3; the match to TRBD2 covers 9 bases. The CDR3 totals 15 residues. The trim removed 4 bases at V and 1 base at J, leaving 4 bases unmatched. The germline CDR1 and CDR2 sequences are SGHRS and YFSETQ. The CDR3 loop is CASSEREVGTDTQYF. Written as DNA, the CDR3 is TGCGCCAGCAGCGAGCGGGAGGTGGGCACAGATACGCAGTATTTT.